This T cell receptor beta chain was sequenced for a study of T cell changes during pregnancy in multiple sclerosis. Trimming took 5 bases from V and 0 from J, leaving 7 bases between them. Germline values: CDR1 SGHTA, CDR2 FQGNSA. The CDR3 contains 13 residues. The assay was immunoSEQ multiplex PCR, and TCRdb's table has in-frame clones only and misses some. The sample shows tens of thousands of clones, roughly 93% of them seen only once. The TCR was taken from a female donor with multiple sclerosis, enrolled in a pregnancy study. Here the sequenced sample was peripheral blood, taken after pregnancy. The chain links TRBV7-2 to TRBJ2-5; D gene ambiguous. DNA of the CDR3: TGTGCCAGCAGCCTCGGGTACCAAGAGACCCAGTACTTC. Protein: CASSLGYQETQYF.